This T cell receptor beta chain was found in a study of cytomegalovirus exposure and HLA in healthy donors. Regarding the study as a whole: The study put some 160 TCR beta chains on its list as cytomegalovirus-associated.

Trimming pared 2 bases from V and 2 bases from J, leaving 17 bases between. CDR1 is SGHTA, CDR2 FQGNSA, per germline. The CDR3 covers 17 residues. The assay was immunoSEQ multiplex PCR, and TCRdb's table has in-frame clones only and misses some. This table has a few hundred thousand clones, around 89% appearing once. Comment on this clone: Its specificity is not known.

This chain links TRBV7-2 with TRBJ2-3; weak D call: TRBD1 (5 bases). The sequencing input was PBMCs. This TCR derives from a woman aged 18-30 years in good health and CMV-seronegative. The CDR3 sequence: CASSLRLGQRVTDTQYF. CDR3 coding DNA: TGTGCCAGCAGCTTACGGTTGGGGCAGAGAGTCACAGATACGCAGTATTTT.